The 5 T cell receptor beta chains below all came from one sample that was sequenced in a study of control samples from healthy donors and cancer patients. Method: immunoSEQ multiplex PCR; TCRdb's copy keeps in-frame clones and lacks some. The profile shows 350,000 to 450,000 clones, approximately 92% of them singletons. Sequencing used PBMCs. The receptors shown here come from a man in his forties or fifties with head and neck cancer.

The V call is TRBV28, the J call TRBJ2-7, with D tentatively TRBD1 or TRBD2 (5 bases each). The germline CDR1 and CDR2 sequences are MDHEN and SYDVKM. This CDR3 region has 18 residues. The V end lost 4 bases, the J end lost 1 base, and 23 bases lay between the germline ends. The CDR3 DNA reads as TGTGCCAGCAGTTCCTCCACTCGGGGCACTCCTCTTTCCTACGAGCAGTACTTC. As protein: CASSSSTRGTPLSYEQYF. The full variable domain, its missing parts supplied by reference TRBV28 and TRBJ2-7, is DVKVTQSSRYLVKRTGEKVFLECVQDMDHENMFWYRQDPGLGLRLIYFSYDVKMKEKGDIPEGYSVSREKKERFSLILESASTNQTSMYLCASSSSTRGTPLSYEQYFGPGTRLTVT.

The V call is TRBV28, the J call TRBJ1-2; no definite D call. Germline loops: CDR1 MDHEN, CDR2 SYDVKM. CDR3 length: 14 amino acids. Trimming took 4 bases from V and 8 from J, leaving 17 bases between them. Written as DNA, the CDR3 is TGTGCCAGCAGTTACGAAGCGATACCCTGGGGCTACACCTTC. Its translation is CASSYEAIPWGYTF.

The chain recombines TRBV7-3 with TRBJ1-1; maybe TRBD1 (5 bases). Trimming removed 5 bases at V and 6 bases at J, with 16 bases between. Germline V CDR1 and CDR2: SGHTA, FQGTGA. CDR3 size: 14 residues. The CDR3 is CASSPGTSGAEAFF. CDR3 nucleotide sequence: TGTGCCAGCAGCCCCGGGACCTCGGGGGCTGAAGCTTTCTTT.

V is TRBV27 and J is TRBJ2-1; 10 bases fit TRBD2. The CDR3 has 13 amino acids. The V gene's germline CDR1 is MNHEY and CDR2 SMNVEV (reference sequence). Germline trimming cut 5 bases from V and 9 bases from J; bases unmatched to any gene: 4. CDR3 protein: CASSVSGRSEQFF. CDR3 nucleotides: TGTGCCAGCAGTGTTAGCGGGAGGAGTGAGCAGTTCTTC.

The chain is built from TRBV29-1 and TRBJ1-2, with TRBD1 identical over 9 bases. After removal of 6 bases from V and 7 bases from J, the junction contained 9 bases not matched to a gene. This CDR3 is 13 amino acids long. The V gene's germline CDR1 is SQVTM and CDR2 ANQGSEA. CDR3 loop: CSVGGQGNAGYTF. For the CDR3, the DNA is TGCAGCGTGGGCGGACAGGGGAACGCTGGCTACACCTTC.